These T cell receptor beta chains were read from a single sample in a study of graft-versus-host responses after intestinal transplantation. The protocol was immunoSEQ multiplex PCR, while the TCRdb copy is restricted to in-frame clones and leaves out a portion. The sample carries about 18,000 clones, over 35% recorded once. The sample was alloreactive CD4+ T cells from a mixed lymphocyte reaction culture, taken before intestinal transplant. The origin of the receptors is a human patient who received an intestinal transplant. Both conserved end residues are part of each CDR3. Fields, in order: CDR3 DNA, CDR3 protein, D gene, clone size, J gene, V gene. The D gene is left open where the match is weak. Clone sizes are given selectively: once, few, many, or a class where the clone is expanded.

TGTGCCAGCAGCGTCTTTGACAGGAATTTCGGCTACACCTTC,CASSVFDRNFGYTF,NA,NA,TRBJ1-2,TRBV9
TGTGCCAGCAGCCGGAGCGGGGGCGATGGTCAGCCCCAGCATTTT,CASSRSGGDGQPQHF,NA,few,TRBJ1-5,TRBV7-8
TGTGCCAGCACCGGACTAGCGGGCTTTCATTGGAATGAGCAGTTCTTC,CASTGLAGFHWNEQFF,TRBD2,NA,TRBJ2-1,TRBV7-9
TGCGCCAGCAGCCAAGGTGGTGGGCGGCCCCTACTATCCTACGAGCAGTACTTC,CASSQGGGRPLLSYEQYF,NA,NA,TRBJ2-7,TRBV4-1
TGTGCCAGCAGCAAAGAACACAGGGGCCCGAGGGAGCTGTTTTTT,CASSKEHRGPRELFF,TRBD1,NA,TRBJ2-2,TRBV7-2
TGTGCCAGCAGTCCCAGGGGAACAAATGGCTACACCTTC,CASSPRGTNGYTF,NA,NA,TRBJ1-2,TRBV27
TGTGCCAGCAGCCCTGACGGACTCCATGAAAAACTGTTTTTT,CASSPDGLHEKLFF,NA,few,TRBJ1-4,TRBV11-3
TGTGCCAGCAGCTTAGATGTGGTTAGCGGGGTTAGGTCCTACAATGAGCAGTTCTTC,CASSLDVVSGVRSYNEQFF,TRBD2,NA,TRBJ2-1,TRBV7-8
TGTGCCAGTAGGGTGAGAGGGGAGAAAGAGACCCAGTACTTC,CASRVRGEKETQYF,NA,few,TRBJ2-5,TRBV19
TGTGCCCGTTACACCTCTGAACAGCCTAATGAAAAACTGTTTTTT,CARYTSEQPNEKLFF,NA,NA,TRBJ1-4,TRBV6-1
TGTGCCAGCTCGTCGGGACTAGCGGGGACAGATACGCAGTATTTT,CASSSGLAGTDTQYF,TRBD2,NA,TRBJ2-3,TRBV18
TGTGCCAGTAGTACCACCGGGACAGGGGGCCCGTGGGGGTTC,CASSTTGTGGPWGF,TRBD1,few,TRBJ1-1,TRBV19
TGTGCCAGTAGTATAGCACGGCAGAACACTGAAGCTTTCTTT,CASSIARQNTEAFF,NA,few,TRBJ1-1,TRBV19
TGCGCCAGCAAACGAGGACAGGGATTTTACACCGGGGAGCTGTTTTTT,CASKRGQGFYTGELFF,TRBD1,NA,TRBJ2-2,TRBV5-1
TGTGCCAGCAGTTATGGCTACACCTTC,CASSYGYTF,NA,few,TRBJ1-2,TRBV28
TGTGCCAGCAGCTTACAAGGCCTCCAAGAGACCCAGTACTTC,CASSLQGLQETQYF,NA,once,TRBJ2-5,TRBV11-3
TGTGCCAGCAGCGTAGGGAAGGATAGGAGCTCTGGGGCCAACGTCCTGACTTTC,CASSVGKDRSSGANVLTF,NA,NA,TRBJ2-6,TRBV9
TGTGCCAGCAGCGTAGGCGGGACTCTGAGCTCCTACGAGCAGTACTTC,CASSVGGTLSSYEQYF,NA,NA,TRBJ2-7,TRBV9
TGTGCCAGCAGTTACTATGCAGGGAGCTATGGCTACACCTTC,CASSYYAGSYGYTF,NA,NA,TRBJ1-2,TRBV6-5
TGTGCCAGTAAAGCAAGTGGGGGGCCGTCGAGGTATTTT,CASKASGGPSRYF,NA,NA,TRBJ2-3,TRBV19
TGTGCCAGCAGTTCCGCCGCCAGGGAGTATCAGCCCCAGCATTTT,CASSSAAREYQPQHF,NA,NA,TRBJ1-5,TRBV28
TGTGCCAGTAGTATCAAGGGTTATGGCTACACCTTC,CASSIKGYGYTF,NA,NA,TRBJ1-2,TRBV19
TGTGCCAGCAGCGTCCGCGGGACTCCTAACAATGAGCAGTTCTTC,CASSVRGTPNNEQFF,NA,NA,TRBJ2-1,TRBV9
TGTGCCATCAGTGACGTGAACAGGGGGACGGCCGGGGAGCTGTTTTTT,CAISDVNRGTAGELFF,TRBD1,few,TRBJ2-2,TRBV10-3
TGCGCCAGCAGCCCCTACAATCTCGGAAACACCATATATTTT,CASSPYNLGNTIYF,NA,NA,TRBJ1-3,TRBV5-1